The clone carrying this T cell receptor beta chain has more than one count but fewer than ten. The unsorted libraries had their origin in 2 million PBMCs stored at -80 C. This sample is drawn from a study of neurological immune-mediated disorders. From 15-18 subjects, every sequencing run obtained over 170 million TCR-beta sequences. In TCRdb, the 5' RACE reads were re-called with MiXCR into one record per CDR3 protein. The sample shows tens of thousands of distinct CDR3 sequences, roughly 17% of them seen only once. Germline V lookup: CDR1 SNHLY, CDR2 FYNNEI. The CDR3 extends over 15 amino acids. With 6 bases removed from V and 2 bases from J, the gap between germline ends came to 15 bases.

The sequenced material came from PBMCs. The sequence derives from a woman in her thirties or forties in good health. This chain links TRBV2 with TRBJ2-3; TRBD2 might be the D (6 bases). The CDR3 region has the DNA TGTGCCAGCAGCAACCCGGGACTCGACACAGATACGCAGTATTTT. Translation: CASSNPGLDTDTQYF.